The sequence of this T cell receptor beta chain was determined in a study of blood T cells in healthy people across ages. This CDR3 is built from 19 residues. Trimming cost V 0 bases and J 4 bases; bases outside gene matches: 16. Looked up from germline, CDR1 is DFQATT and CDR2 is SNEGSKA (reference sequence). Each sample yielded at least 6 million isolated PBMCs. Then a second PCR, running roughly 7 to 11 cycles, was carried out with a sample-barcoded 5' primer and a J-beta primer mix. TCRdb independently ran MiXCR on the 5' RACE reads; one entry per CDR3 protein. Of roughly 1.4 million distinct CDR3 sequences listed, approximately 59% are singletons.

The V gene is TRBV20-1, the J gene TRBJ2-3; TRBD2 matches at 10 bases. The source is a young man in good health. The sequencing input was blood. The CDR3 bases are TGCAGTGCTAGAGACCCCGATGTAGCGGGGGGCCGTGACCCAGATACGCAGTATTTT. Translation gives CSARDPDVAGGRDPDTQYF.